These 7 T cell receptor beta chains share one sample of origin, sequenced in a study of blood T cells in healthy people across ages. It was with a sample-barcoded 5' primer and a J-beta primer mix that a second PCR of about 6 to 12 cycles was run. TCRdb passed the 5' RACE reads through MiXCR, listing each CDR3 protein once. The sample shows over 1.5 million distinct CDR3 sequences, 49% of them seen only once. Sequencing input: blood. The receptor source for this set is a woman in her thirties or forties in good health.

This chain connects TRBV6-2 or TRBV6-3 to TRBJ2-5; D is uncertain. The CDR3 runs to 14 residues. V lost 6 bases, J lost 4 bases, and 15 bases lay in between. Germline V gene data show CDR1 as MNHEY and CDR2 as SVGEGT. The CDR3 reads CASSQKRPPETQYF. CDR3 nucleotides: TGTGCCAGCAGCCAAAAGAGACCACCAGAGACCCAGTACTTC.

The V and J genes are TRBV6-6 and TRBJ2-3, with D tentatively TRBD2 (5 bases). This CDR3 has 15 amino acids. From germline, CDR1 is MNHNY and CDR2 SVGAGI (reference sequence). V lost 2 bases, J lost 2 bases, and 11 bases lay in between. This CDR3 is CASSYPGGLTDTQYF. The DNA for the CDR3 is TGTGCCAGCAGTTACCCCGGCGGGCTCACAGATACGCAGTATTTT.

The rearrangement joins TRBV28 to TRBJ1-5; TRBD1 is a possible D gene (6 bases). V lost 5 bases and J lost 7, with 18 bases in between. The CDR3 runs 15 residues. Germline V gives CDR1 MDHEN, CDR2 SYDVKM. The CDR3 sequence: CASSPSQGRGQPQHF. The CDR3, as DNA: TGTGCCAGCAGTCCATCACAGGGTCGGGGACAGCCCCAGCATTTT.

CDR3 sequence reads: CASSSDRGRGDTQYF. In DNA, the CDR3 is TGTGCCAGCAGCTCCGACAGGGGGCGGGGAGATACGCAGTATTTT. The chain recombines TRBV7-2 with TRBJ2-3, with 10 bases aligning to TRBD1. This CDR3 comprises 15 residues. Germline trimming cut 4 bases from V and 5 bases from J; bases unmatched to any gene: 6. Germline CDR1 SGHTA, CDR2 FQGNSA.

The rearrangement links TRBV2 to TRBJ2-4, with D possibly matching TRBD2 (5 bases). The ends were cut back, 1 base at V and 8 bases at J, with 6 bases in the middle. This CDR3 has 12 residues. The germline CDR1 and CDR2 sequences are SNHLY and FYNNEI. The CDR3 region is CASSEGGDIQYF. The CDR3 nucleotides read TGTGCCAGCAGTGAAGGGGGAGACATTCAGTACTTC.

The V gene is TRBV6-5, the J gene TRBJ2-4; D is undetermined. Germline V gene sequence: CDR1 MNHEY, CDR2 SVGAGI. Between the trimmed V and J ends, which lost 6 bases and 13 bases, there was a span of 25 bases. CDR3 length equals 15 residues. CDR3 DNA: TGTGCCAGCAGACGAAGCGAGATACAGCATCTGGAGCAGTACTTC. It yields the protein CASRRSEIQHLEQYF.

This sequence joins TRBV24-1 and TRBJ2-3; D is unclear. V shed 3 bases and J shed 4 bases, with 10 bases lying between them. The CDR3 sequence is 14 residues long. Germline CDR1 is KGHDR and CDR2 is SFDVKD. DNA of the CDR3: TGTGCCACCAGTGATGTGAACGCCCCAGATACGCAGTATTTT. Protein sequence: CATSDVNAPDTQYF.